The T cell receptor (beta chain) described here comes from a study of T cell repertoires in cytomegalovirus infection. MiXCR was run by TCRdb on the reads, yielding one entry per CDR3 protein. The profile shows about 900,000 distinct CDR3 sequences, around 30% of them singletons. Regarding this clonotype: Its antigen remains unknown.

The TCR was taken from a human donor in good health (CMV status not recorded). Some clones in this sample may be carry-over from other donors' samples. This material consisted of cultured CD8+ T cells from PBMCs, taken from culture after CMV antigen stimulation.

The DNA of the CDR3 is TGCAGCGTTGAAGATGCCTCGAGAGGCGGGAACACTGAAGCTTTCTTT. It yields the protein CSVEDASRGGNTEAFF. This chain uses TRBV29-1 with TRBJ1-1; the D is unclear. Germline values: CDR1 SQVTM, CDR2 ANQGSEA. V was cut by 0 bases and J by 1 base, with 15 bases left in between. This CDR3 comprises 16 residues.